This entry describes one TCR beta chain. What it recognizes is unknown. Per sample, at least 6 micrograms of total RNA were extracted. The record originates from a study of blood T cells in healthy people across ages. In the study overall: About one barcoded TCR beta cDNA was captured per two T cells.

Study-wide results and limits: Long-lived donors had more naive CD4+ cells and higher diversity than aged donors.

A J-beta primer mix and a sample-barcoded 5' primer were used in a second PCR of roughly 6 to 12 cycles. The template-switch adaptor was a 5' adaptor with 12 random nucleotides. It tagged each cDNA molecule. Each CDR3 protein gets one entry after TCRdb re-called the 5' RACE reads with MiXCR. The sample has about 760,000 distinct CDR3 sequences, roughly three fifths seen once. The clonotype was recovered from a man aged 35 to 55 in good health. What was sequenced was blood.

This chain's CDR3 is CASRVGTVVTDTQYF. The DNA for the CDR3 is TGTGCCAGCAGGGTCGGGACGGTTGTCACAGATACGCAGTATTTT. The rearrangement joins TRBV7-9 to TRBJ2-3; D possibly matches TRBD1 or TRBD2 (5 bases each). Per the germline V gene, CDR1 is SEHNR and CDR2 is FQNEAQ (reference sequence). The V end lost 6 bases, the J end lost 2 bases, and 15 bases lay between the germline ends. The CDR3 extends over 15 amino acids. The full variable domain, in which reference TRBV7-9 and TRBJ2-3 provide the parts outside the CDR3, is DTGVSQNPRHKITKRGQNVTFRCDPISEHNRLYWYRQTLGQGPEFLTYFQNEAQLEKSRLLSDRFSAERPKGSFSTLEIQRTEQGDSAMYLCASRVGTVVTDTQYFGPGTRLTVL.